The subject of this entry is one T cell receptor (beta chain). Its specificity is unknown. The study sampled nominally healthy donors, though unrecorded immune exposures were likely. The data belong to a study of cytomegalovirus exposure and HLA in healthy donors. The study, taken as a whole, reports: According to the study, 160 or so TCR beta chains were cytomegalovirus-associated. Apart from CMV serostatus, no immune exposure information was available.

Germline V gene data show CDR1 as SEHNR and CDR2 as FQNEAQ (reference sequence). The CDR3 sequence is 18 residues long. After removal of 6 bases from V and 0 bases from J, the junction contained 8 bases not matched to a gene. Primers for the PCR totalled 60 Vbeta and 13 Jbeta. Generated by immunoSEQ multiplex PCR, the TCRdb table keeps only in-frame clones and is missing some. The table shows 150,000 to 200,000 clones, with 65% to 70% occurring only once. The TCR was taken from a woman aged 18-29 years in good health and CMV-seropositive. This chain connects TRBV7-9 to TRBJ2-6; TRBD1 aligns across 10 bases. Sequenced sample: PBMCs. In nucleotides, the CDR3 is TGTGCCAGCAGTTATGGGGACAGGGGTTACTCTGGGGCCAACGTCCTGACTTTC. This gives the protein CASSYGDRGYSGANVLTF.